This is a list of T cell receptor beta chains from one sample in a study of T-cell memory formation after mild COVID-19. TCRdb re-derived calls from the 5' RACE reads in MiXCR, one entry per CDR3 protein. Of about 320,000 distinct CDR3 sequences in the sample, roughly an eighth are singletons; the top ten hold around 20%. Sequencing input: PBMCs or a T cell subset sorted from them (not recorded which). These receptors all come from a young man who had mild COVID-19 (a few samples of this study predate the infection). Cell type and time point are not known. Each CDR3 is given with its conserved first and last residue. The D gene is left open where the match is weak. Only some rows state a clone size, as once, few, many or a class for expanded clones.

D gene	V gene	J gene	clone size	CDR3 protein	CDR3 DNA
.	TRBV7-6	TRBJ1-1	few	CASSRDSYTEAFF	TGTGCCAGCAGCCGAGACAGCTACACTGAAGCTTTCTTT
.	TRBV29-1	TRBJ2-5	many	CSVRQQETQYF	TGCAGCGTTAGACAGCAAGAGACCCAGTACTTC
TRBD1	TRBV11-2	TRBJ2-5	few	CASSQQGLQETQYF	TGTGCCAGCAGCCAACAGGGGCTACAAGAGACCCAGTACTTC
TRBD1	TRBV11-2	TRBJ2-7	once	CASSFSGTGTYEQYF	TGTGCCAGCAGCTTTTCCGGGACAGGGACTTACGAGCAGTACTTC
TRBD2	TRBV11-2	TRBJ2-1	few	CASSSGSGENEQFF	TGTGCCAGCAGCTCCGGGAGCGGGGAAAATGAGCAGTTCTTC
.	TRBV28	TRBJ2-5	.	CASSPGGLTIQETQYF	TGTGCCAGCAGTCCTGGGGGTCTAACTATCCAAGAGACCCAGTACTTC
.	TRBV19	TRBJ2-5	many	CASSPQGLETQYF	TGTGCCAGTAGCCCCCAGGGTTTGGAGACCCAGTACTTC
TRBD1	TRBV4-3	TRBJ1-5	.	CASSQDDGQGQPQHF	TGCGCCAGCAGCCAAGATGACGGACAGGGTCAGCCCCAGCATTTT
.	TRBV12-3/TRBV12-4	TRBJ2-1	few	CASSPLRASALYGNEQFF	TGTGCCAGCAGCCCCCTACGGGCGAGCGCTCTATACGGGAATGAGCAGTTCTTC
.	TRBV9	TRBJ2-1	few	CASSVGQIYNEQFF	TGTGCCAGCAGCGTAGGGCAGATATACAATGAGCAGTTCTTC
.	TRBV7-2	TRBJ1-1	few	CASSIHRESTEAFF	TGTGCCAGCAGCATTCACAGGGAAAGCACTGAAGCTTTCTTT
TRBD2	TRBV4-1	TRBJ2-5	.	CASSPLAGAQETQYF	TGCGCCAGCAGCCCACTAGCGGGGGCCCAAGAGACCCAGTACTTC
.	TRBV4-3	TRBJ1-2	.	CASSQAGGTEYGGYTF	TGCGCCAGCAGCCAAGCCGGGGGGACGGAGTATGGTGGCTACACCTTC
.	TRBV6-6	TRBJ1-3	.	CASHSDSLAGNTIYF	TGTGCCAGCCATTCCGACAGTCTAGCTGGAAACACCATATATTTT
TRBD1	TRBV6-2/TRBV6-3	TRBJ1-1	few	CASSTTGGWTEAFF	TGTGCCAGCAGTACGACAGGGGGGTGGACTGAAGCTTTCTTT
.	TRBV25-1	TRBJ2-2	.	CASSEWGRANTGELFF	TGTGCCAGCAGTGAATGGGGCAGGGCGAACACCGGGGAGCTGTTTTTT
.	TRBV4-3	TRBJ2-3	few	CASSPLSGSRDTQYF	TGCGCCAGCAGCCCTCTCTCCGGGTCTAGAGATACGCAGTATTTT
TRBD2	TRBV7-2	TRBJ2-1	many	CATIRGGLFRHEQFF	TGTGCCACCATCCGGGGGGGGTTATTTCGCCATGAGCAGTTCTTC
.	TRBV7-8	TRBJ2-2	few	CASSLMVAGGELFF	TGTGCCAGCAGCCTCATGGTAGCAGGCGGGGAGCTGTTTTTT
.	TRBV20-1	TRBJ2-2	.	CSARGRFTGELFF	TGCAGTGCGCGGGGACGTTTCACCGGGGAGCTGTTTTTT
.	TRBV12-3/TRBV12-4	TRBJ1-6	few	CASTGESSYNSPLHF	TGTGCCAGCACTGGGGAGAGCTCCTATAATTCACCCCTCCACTTT
.	TRBV11-2	TRBJ1-2	few	CASSLVTGNYGYTF	TGTGCCAGCAGCTTAGTCACAGGGAACTATGGCTACACCTTC
.	TRBV28	TRBJ2-5	.	CATGRGRGTQYF	TGTGCCACGGGTCGGGGGAGAGGGACCCAGTACTTC
.	TRBV4-1	TRBJ2-3	.	CASSQDTSDTQYF	TGCGCCAGCAGCCAAGATACGTCAGATACGCAGTATTTT
.	TRBV12-3/TRBV12-4	TRBJ2-3	few	CASSLPGGPDTQYF	TGTGCCAGCAGTCTCCCCGGGGGGCCAGATACGCAGTATTTT
.	TRBV7-2	TRBJ2-3	.	CASSSLMGTDTQYF	TGTGCCAGCAGCTCGTTAATGGGCACAGATACGCAGTATTTT
TRBD2	TRBV20-1	TRBJ2-5	.	CSARPWTSGETQYF	TGCAGTGCTAGACCCTGGACTAGCGGGGAGACCCAGTACTTC
TRBD2	TRBV27	TRBJ2-7	.	CASSLRGDIYEQYF	TGTGCCAGCAGTTTGCGGGGGGACATCTACGAGCAGTACTTC
.	TRBV5-1	TRBJ2-7	once	CASRTTHDGSREQYF	TGCGCCAGCAGGACCACTCATGACGGGTCGCGAGAGCAGTACTTC